This TCR beta chain is from a study of blood T cell repertoires in COVID-19. At the level of the study: Sites across the United States, Italy and Spain contributed samples from acute and convalescent COVID-19. The cDNA or gDNA used as material had been derived from T cells, B-cell-depleted T cells, or PBMCs.

Trimming cost V 1 base and J 5 bases, with 15 bases left between them. The length of the CDR3 is 15 residues. Germline CDR1 and CDR2: SQVTM and ANQGSEA. In the original processing: Estimates of nucleated cell counts were drawn from the amplification of reference gene primers. Here immunoSEQ multiplex PCR was the method, and the copy in TCRdb shows in-frame clones only, minus some. V and J calls and clone size are copied from that table; D and trimming were computed from the DNA. The sample carries a few hundred thousand clones, about nine tenths recorded once. This chain uses TRBV29-1 with TRBJ2-1; D is undetermined. The sample consisted of peripheral blood. The TCR was taken from a man between 18 and 35 years old with active or convalescent COVID-19. The CDR3 loop reads CSVEGLQLTDNEQFF. The CDR3 coding sequence is TGCAGCGTTGAAGGTTTACAGTTAACCGACAATGAGCAGTTCTTC.